The 24 T cell receptor beta chains given below trace back to one sample, sequenced in a study of cytomegalovirus exposure and HLA in healthy donors. Amplification used 60 Vbeta primers and 13 Jbeta primers. Only in-frame clones appear in the TCRdb table, and some are missing; sequencing was by immunoSEQ multiplex PCR. This repertoire shows roughly 87,000 clones, about 77% found once; its top ten account for around 4%. The specimen was PBMCs. These receptors originate from a man between 60 and 75 years old in good health and CMV-seronegative.

The chain is built from TRBV19 and TRBJ2-7; D is unresolved. The V end was cut by 5 bases, the J end by 0 bases, with 8 bases between. Germline CDR1 is LNHDA and CDR2 is SQIVND (reference sequence). This CDR3 spans 13 amino acids. The CDR3 region is CASSVGPSYEQYF. As DNA, the CDR3 is TGTGCCAGTAGTGTCGGTCCCTCCTACGAGCAGTACTTC.

There are a few counts of this clone. This chain connects TRBV2 to TRBJ1-5; TRBD1 matches at 7 bases. CDR3 length: 15 amino acids. J gave up 0 bases and V 6 bases, and 5 bases lay outside the gene matches. In germline, CDR1 is SNHLY, CDR2 FYNNEI. The CDR3 region is CASRRDRPSNQPQHF. In DNA, the CDR3 is TGTGCCAGCAGGCGGGACAGACCTAGCAATCAGCCCCAGCATTTT. The full variable domain, its missing parts supplied by reference TRBV2 and TRBJ1-5, is EPEVTQTPSHQVTQMGQEVILRCVPISNHLYFYWYRQILGQKVEFLVSFYNNEISEKSEIFDDQFSVERPDGSNFTLKIRSTKLEDSAMYFCASRRDRPSNQPQHFGDGTRLSIL.

V and J are TRBV5-8 and TRBJ1-4; 8 bases map to TRBD1. This CDR3 has 14 amino acids. With 0 bases clipped from V and 10 bases from J, the junction kept 5 bases outside the gene matches. CDR1 and CDR2 from the germline V gene are SGHTS and YDEGEE. This chain's CDR3 is CASSLGQGWGKLFF. Here the CDR3 DNA reads TGTGCCAGCAGCTTGGGACAGGGGTGGGGAAAACTGTTTTTT.

CDR3 amino acids: CASSPAQMNEQFF. The CDR3 DNA reads as TGTGCCAGCTCACCGGCCCAAATGAATGAGCAGTTCTTC. The chain carries TRBV18 and TRBJ2-1; D call uncertain. Germline V CDR1 and CDR2: KGHSH, LQKENI. The CDR3 sequence is 13 residues long. V gave up 3 bases and J gave up 7 bases, with 10 bases separating them.

The rearrangement joins TRBV13 to TRBJ1-1; TRBD1 might be the D (6 bases). The V end lost 1 base, the J end lost 6 bases, and 12 bases lay between the germline ends. Germline assignment: CDR1 PRHDT and CDR2 FYEKMQ (reference sequence). This CDR3 region has 14 residues. The CDR3 DNA reads TGTGCCAGCAGCTTAGAAGAGGGGGAGTCTGAAGCTTTCTTT. Translation: CASSLEEGESEAFF.

Details on this clone: The junction departs from germline at one end; a sequencing error may be responsible. The chain uses TRBV7-9 and TRBJ2-5, with D possibly matching TRBD1 (6 bases). This CDR3 has 17 residues. Germline values: CDR1 SEHNR, CDR2 FQNEAQ (reference sequence). This chain's CDR3 is CSSSLEGGRGLKETQYF. The CDR3 DNA is TGTTCCAGCAGCTTAGAAGGGGGAAGGGGCCTAAAAGAGACCCAGTACTTC.

The chain combines TRBV4-1 with TRBJ1-2, with a possible D match to TRBD1 (6 bases). From germline, CDR1 is MGHRA and CDR2 YSYEKL. V lost 0 bases and J 4 bases, leaving 15 bases between the germline ends. The CDR3 spans 16 residues. The CDR3 DNA is TGCGCCAGCAGCCAAGAGAACAGGGAAGGGAGCTATGGCTACACCTTC. It specifies CASSQENREGSYGYTF.

The chain recombines TRBV10-1 with TRBJ2-7, with a tentative D call TRBD2 (6 bases). With 0 bases removed from V and 0 bases from J, the gap between germline ends came to 18 bases. This CDR3 is built from 18 residues. Germline V gene lookup returns CDR1 WNHNN and CDR2 SYGVQD (reference sequence). CDR3 region: CASSESKPGLMSSYEQYF. In DNA form, the CDR3 reads TGCGCCAGCAGTGAGTCTAAACCGGGACTGATGAGCTCCTACGAGCAGTACTTC.

The rearrangement joins TRBV18 to TRBJ1-2; D perhaps matches TRBD1 (5 bases). The V end lost 2 bases, the J end lost 8 bases, and 21 bases lay between the germline ends. The CDR3 extends over 16 amino acids. From germline, CDR1 is KGHSH and CDR2 LQKENI. Here the CDR3 reads CASSPSVAGGGGGYTF. The CDR3 DNA reads as TGTGCCAGCTCACCAAGTGTCGCAGGTGGCGGGGGAGGCTACACCTTC.

The chain uses TRBV6-5 and TRBJ1-5, with D possibly matching TRBD1 (6 bases). Germline CDR1 and CDR2: MNHEY and SVGAGI. The germline V and J ends were trimmed by 4 bases and 7 bases, with 11 bases remaining between them. The CDR3 is made up of 13 amino acids. CDR3 protein: CASSLTGPQPQHF. The CDR3 DNA sequence: TGTGCCAGCAGTTTGACAGGTCCACAGCCCCAGCATTTT.

This chain links TRBV5-1 with TRBJ2-7; D remains unclear. This CDR3 has 13 residues. Looked up from germline, CDR1 is SGHRS and CDR2 is YFSETQ. Trimming removed 3 bases from V and 1 base from J, with 8 bases in between. Here the CDR3 reads CASSSVVSYEQYF. CDR3 sequence (DNA): TGCGCCAGCAGCTCCGTAGTTTCCTACGAGCAGTACTTC.

The chain joins TRBV12-5 to TRBJ1-6; 11 bases line up with TRBD1. This CDR3 contains 15 residues. V lost 6 bases and J lost 7; bases outside the gene matches: 5. Germline-derived CDR1 and CDR2 are LGHNT and FRNRAP. The CDR3 spells CASGRTGGENSPLHF. The CDR3 bases are TGTGCTAGTGGCCGGACAGGGGGCGAGAATTCACCCCTCCACTTT.

The chain carries TRBV6-5 and TRBJ1-1; no clear D. Germline V gives CDR1 MNHEY, CDR2 SVGAGI. The CDR3 runs to 15 residues. Trimming cost V 5 bases and J 0 bases, with 13 bases left between them. CDR3 DNA: TGTGCCAGCAGTCCCGAGGGATGGATGAACACTGAAGCTTTCTTT. Protein product: CASSPEGWMNTEAFF.

This chain uses TRBV14 with TRBJ1-1; no reliable D call. V lost 6 bases to trimming and J lost 9 bases, with 14 bases between them. Per the germline V gene, CDR1 is SGHDN and CDR2 is FVKESK. The CDR3 runs 12 residues. CDR3 DNA: TGTGCCAGCAGTTTGGTCGGACTTCAAGCTTTCTTT. It encodes CASSLVGLQAFF.

This clone was seen a handful of times. The CDR3 reads CASSAKTGEEKLFF. CDR3 bases: TGTGCCAGCAGCGCTAAGACAGGGGAGGAAAAACTGTTTTTT. The chain employs TRBV7-9 and TRBJ1-4; 8 nucleotides match TRBD1. Germline CDR1 and CDR2: SEHNR and FQNEAQ (reference sequence). The CDR3 sequence is 14 residues long. V was clipped by 5 bases and J by 8 bases; unmatched bases: 7.

J is TRBJ2-2 and V is TRBV19; TRBD1 matches at 7 bases. Looked up from germline, CDR1 is LNHDA and CDR2 is SQIVND (reference sequence). This CDR3 is built from 13 residues. With V trimmed by 10 bases and J by 4 bases, 6 bases remained unmatched. CDR3 nucleotide sequence: TGTGCCACTCGACAGGGCGGCACCGGGGAGCTGTTTTTT. Amino acids: CATRQGGTGELFF.

Concerning this clone itself: An end of the junction differs from the germline gene, which may be a read error. This chain links TRBV7-7 with TRBJ2-1; 9 bases align to TRBD2. Germline V gene sequence: CDR1 SSHAT, CDR2 FNYEAQ (reference sequence). The CDR3 extends over 16 amino acids. In DNA form, the CDR3 reads TGTGCTAGCAGCTTAGCCCCAGCGGGGGGTCATATCGAGCAGTTCTTC. Amino acids: CASSLAPAGGHIEQFF.

CDR3 nucleotides: TGTGCCATCAGCCAGGGGGCTGACACTGAAGCTTTCTTT. Translation gives CAISQGADTEAFF. The chain joins TRBV10-3 to TRBJ1-1, with 8 bases identical to TRBD1. Germline V lookup: CDR1 ENHRY, CDR2 SYGVKD. The trim removed 6 bases at V and 3 bases at J, leaving 3 bases unmatched. CDR3 size: 13 residues.

The J gene is TRBJ2-5, the V gene TRBV5-1; TRBD2 matches 10 bases. The CDR3 totals 16 residues. From germline, CDR1 is SGHRS and CDR2 YFSETQ. The junction had 8 bases not matched to a gene; V was cut back by 1 base and J by 5 bases. CDR3 sequence: CASSLNERGGSETQYF. The CDR3 DNA sequence: TGCGCCAGCAGCTTGAATGAGCGGGGGGGCTCGGAGACCCAGTACTTC.

This sequence joins TRBV7-3 and TRBJ2-3; 9 nucleotides align to TRBD2. The CDR3 is 19 amino acids. Trimming removed 5 bases from V and 2 bases from J; junction bases left unmatched: 17. Per the germline V gene, CDR1 is SGHTA and CDR2 is FQGTGA. The CDR3 nucleotides are TGTGCCAGCAGCCCGGGGGGCGGGGGGGCTTTGACTGCCACAGATACGCAGTATTTT. It yields the protein CASSPGGGGALTATDTQYF.

This clone has only one observation. This chain joins TRBV25-1 and TRBJ1-2; D is possibly TRBD1 (6 bases). The CDR3 extends over 16 amino acids. V lost 3 bases, J lost 6 bases, and 20 bases lay in between. CDR1 MGHDK and CDR2 SYGVNS come from the germline V gene. The CDR3, as DNA: TGTGCCAGCAGTGAGCGGGGGGCTCGGAGAGTCGATGGCTACACCTTC. Translation gives CASSERGARRVDGYTF.

The chain couples TRBV27 to TRBJ2-7, with 9 bases matching TRBD1. Trimming took 10 bases from V and 5 from J; bases not matched to a gene: 9. Germline V gene lookup returns CDR1 MNHEY and CDR2 SMNVEV (reference sequence). This CDR3 is 13 amino acids long. DNA for the CDR3: TGTGCCACAAGACGACAGGGGGGTGACGAGCAGTACTTC. It encodes CATRRQGGDEQYF.

The rearrangement uses TRBV19 and TRBJ2-1; TRBD2 matches 10 bases. Trimming took 3 bases from V and 4 from J; bases not matched to a gene: 6. This CDR3 spans 16 amino acids. CDR1 is LNHDA and CDR2 is SQIVND in the germline V gene (reference sequence). The CDR3 DNA is TGTGCCAGTAGTATTATAGCGGGGGGTCAATACAATGAGCAGTTCTTC. Amino acids: CASSIIAGGQYNEQFF. The variable domain in full, with the rest retrieved from reference TRBV19 and TRBJ2-1, is DGGITQSPKYLFRKEGQNVTLSCEQNLNHDAMYWYRQDPGQGLRLIYYSQIVNDFQKGDIAEGYSVSREKKESFPLTVTSAQKNPTAFYLCASSIIAGGQYNEQFFGPGTRLTVL.

This clone has more than one count but fewer than ten. The CDR3 is CASTRTGAYEQYF. CDR3 DNA sequence: TGTGCCTCGACCCGGACAGGGGCCTACGAGCAGTACTTC. This sequence joins TRBV6-5 and TRBJ2-7, with 9 bases identical to TRBD1. The CDR3 is 13 amino acids. Losses at the gene ends were 11 bases for V and 2 bases for J; bases not matched to a gene: 7. Looked up from germline, CDR1 is MNHEY and CDR2 is SVGAGI.